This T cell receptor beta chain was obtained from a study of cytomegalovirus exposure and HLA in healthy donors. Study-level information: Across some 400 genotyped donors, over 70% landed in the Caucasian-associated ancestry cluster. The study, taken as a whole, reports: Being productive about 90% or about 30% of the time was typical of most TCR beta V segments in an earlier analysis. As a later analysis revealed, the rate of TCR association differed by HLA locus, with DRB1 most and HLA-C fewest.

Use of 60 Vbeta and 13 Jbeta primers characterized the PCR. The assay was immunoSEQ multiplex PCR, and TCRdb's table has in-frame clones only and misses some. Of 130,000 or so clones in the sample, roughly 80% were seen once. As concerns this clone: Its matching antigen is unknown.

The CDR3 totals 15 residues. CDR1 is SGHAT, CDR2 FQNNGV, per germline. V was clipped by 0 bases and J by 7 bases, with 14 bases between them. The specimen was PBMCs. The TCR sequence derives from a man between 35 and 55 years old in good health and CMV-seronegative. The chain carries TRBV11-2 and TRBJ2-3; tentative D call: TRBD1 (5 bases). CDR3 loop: CASSLDLQGFYTQYF. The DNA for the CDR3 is TGTGCCAGCAGCTTAGATTTGCAGGGATTTTATACGCAGTATTTT.